The source of this T cell receptor (beta chain) is a study of cytomegalovirus exposure and HLA in healthy donors. The germline V and J ends were trimmed by 7 bases and 3 bases, with 10 bases remaining between them. The CDR3 extends over 13 amino acids. Germline V gene lookup returns CDR1 SNHLY and CDR2 FYNNEI. 60 Vbeta and 13 Jbeta primers were used in PCR. Authors' analysis steps: In a later analysis, 8.5 million to 14 million of tens of millions of unique beta chains occurred in at least two donors. Clones were read by immunoSEQ multiplex PCR, and TCRdb kept only the in-frame ones, dropping some. V and J calls and clone size are those listed in that table; D and trimming were worked out from the DNA. Its clone listing holds some 120,000 clones.

Sequenced material: PBMCs. The TCR sequence derives from a woman aged 55 to 70 in good health and CMV-seronegative. The rearrangement uses TRBV2 and TRBJ1-5; no clear D. CDR3 in amino acids: CASTGGFNQPQHF. The CDR3 DNA follows: TGTGCCAGCACCGGAGGTTTCAATCAGCCCCAGCATTTT.